The present T cell receptor beta chain was sequenced within a study of T cells in Graves' hyperthyroidism and ophthalmopathy. The wider study: Once the initial diagnosis was made, peripheral blood was obtained before any treatment.

The investigators amplified TCR beta CDR3 regions from RNA transcripts. HTBI primers were used for first-round RT-PCR of the TCR CDR3. TCRdb called the multiplex PCR reads again in MiXCR, with one record for every CDR3 protein. Among some 550,000 distinct CDR3 sequences listed, more than 15% were seen once. Trimming took off 2 bases at V and 1 base at J, with 15 bases between the two ends. This CDR3 region has 17 residues. Germline lookup yields CDR1 SNHLY and CDR2 FYNNEI. This clonotype came up a few times. Its antigen remains unidentified. Whole-study results and caveats: Within blood appeared most thyroid clonotypes that had expanded above 0.001. Ophthalmopathy, as predicted by the model, came a median around 6.7 months after the prediction.

J is TRBJ1-5 and V is TRBV2; D perhaps matches TRBD1 (6 bases). The receptor was isolated from a woman aged 40 to 50 with Graves' ophthalmopathy. Sequences were obtained from blood. The CDR3 DNA reads as TGTGCCAGCAGTGAAAAACCCGCAGGGGCGAGCAATCAGCCCCAGCATTTT. Translation: CASSEKPAGASNQPQHF.